The 17 T cell receptor beta chains in this list originate from one sample, sequenced in a study of control samples from healthy donors and cancer patients. Using immunoSEQ multiplex PCR, the repertoire was profiled, and TCRdb retains in-frame clones only, with some absent. The sample includes about 82,000 clones, around 87% of them seen just once. Sequenced sample: blood. The source of these receptors is a man aged 50-59 years in good health.

This sequence joins TRBV7-2 and TRBJ2-3; a weak D match, TRBD1 (5 bases). The germline V gene encodes CDR1 SGHTA and CDR2 FQGNSA. This CDR3 has 16 residues. The V end lost 6 bases, the J end lost 1 base, and 17 bases lay between the germline ends. The CDR3 DNA is TGTGCCAGCAGAAAATCGTGGGCAGGGCGCACAGATACGCAGTATTTT. It encodes CASRKSWAGRTDTQYF.

This rearrangement joins TRBV5-1 to TRBJ2-3, with TRBD2 matching over 12 bases. Germline V gives CDR1 SGHRS, CDR2 YFSETQ. Trimming cost V 4 bases and J 9 bases; bases outside gene matches: 15. The CDR3 extends over 17 amino acids. CDR3: CASSLSPSGGAVTTQYF. The CDR3 DNA reads TGCGCCAGCAGCCTCTCCCCTAGCGGGGGGGCCGTAACGACGCAGTATTTT.

V gene TRBV27 combines with J gene TRBJ1-6; 8 positions agree with TRBD1. Germline trimming cut 7 bases from V and 4 bases from J; bases unmatched to any gene: 12. Germline CDR1 MNHEY, CDR2 SMNVEV (reference sequence). The length of the CDR3 is 17 residues. CDR3 region: CASTPGGGTGYNSPLHF. The CDR3 nucleotides are TGTGCCAGCACCCCAGGGGGGGGGACAGGATATAATTCACCCCTCCACTTT.

This clone occurred once. The V gene is TRBV4-3, the J gene TRBJ2-7; 8 bases agree with TRBD2. Germline CDR1 LGHNA, CDR2 YSLEER. This CDR3 contains 14 residues. V gave up 4 bases and J gave up 3 bases; unmatched junction bases: 5. CDR3 sequence (DNA): TGCGCCAGCAGCCCAGCGGGAGCCGGCTACGAGCAGTACTTC. Its translation is CASSPAGAGYEQYF.

The rearrangement links TRBV5-1 to TRBJ1-6, with D unresolved. V lost 0 bases to trimming and J lost 6 bases, with 10 bases between them. Germline lookup yields CDR1 SGHRS and CDR2 YFSETQ. There are 15 residues in the CDR3. The DNA for the CDR3 is TGCGCCAGCAGCTTGGATAGGTCCCTTAATTCACCCCTCCACTTT. As protein: CASSLDRSLNSPLHF.

This chain connects TRBV28 to TRBJ1-2, with D unresolved. V lost 2 bases, J lost 4 bases, and 5 bases lay in between. Germline V gives CDR1 MDHEN, CDR2 SYDVKM. CDR3 length: 12 amino acids. In DNA, the CDR3 is TGTGCCAGCAGTTTACGACTCTATGGCTACACCTTC. Translation gives CASSLRLYGYTF.

The chain joins TRBV6-6 to TRBJ1-2; TRBD1 might be the D (5 bases). V gave up 5 bases and J gave up 5 bases, with 18 bases separating them. From germline, CDR1 is MNHNY and CDR2 SVGAGI (reference sequence). The CDR3 totals 15 residues. The CDR3 loop reads CASSTKKDTKYGYTF. The CDR3 nucleotides are TGTGCCAGCAGTACCAAAAAGGACACCAAATATGGCTACACCTTC.

The rearrangement uses TRBV5-8 and TRBJ1-3; D possibly corresponds to TRBD1 (6 bases). The CDR3 is 16 amino acids. V dropped 3 bases and J dropped 4 bases, with 17 bases sitting between them. CDR1 and CDR2 from the germline V gene are SGHTS and YDEGEE. As DNA, the CDR3 is TGTGCCAGCAGCTCGGGACACCAGGCACGAGGAAACACCATATATTTT. This gives the protein CASSSGHQARGNTIYF.

Here the CDR3 DNA reads TGTGCCAGCAGTATGACCGGGACAGGGGACCAGCCCCAGCATTTT. Translation gives CASSMTGTGDQPQHF. The J gene is TRBJ1-5, the V gene TRBV6-5; TRBD1 matches at 10 bases. The germline V gene encodes CDR1 MNHEY and CDR2 SVGAGI. The CDR3 has 15 residues. V was clipped by 5 bases and J by 7 bases; unmatched bases: 8.

V and J are TRBV5-1 and TRBJ2-1; D may be TRBD2 (5 bases). Germline CDR1 and CDR2: SGHRS and YFSETQ. This CDR3 region has 16 residues. The V gene lost 3 bases and the J gene lost 0 bases, with 13 bases spanning the gap. The CDR3 sequence is CASSYPGIASYNEQFF. CDR3 DNA sequence: TGCGCCAGCAGCTATCCGGGGATAGCCTCCTACAATGAGCAGTTCTTC.

This clone is medium-sized within its sample. The chain carries TRBV23-1 and TRBJ1-1; TRBD1 matches 10 bases. TRBV23-1 is annotated as an ORF whose role is uncertain. The V gene end was trimmed by 4 bases and the J gene end by 3 bases; junction bases not matched to a gene: 8. The CDR3 has 16 residues. As DNA, the CDR3 is TGCGCCAGCAGTCGATTACCGGGACAGGGGTACACTGAAGCTTTCTTT. Translated, it gives CASSRLPGQGYTEAFF.

The genes are TRBV6-1 and TRBJ1-1; perhaps TRBD1 as D (5 bases). V gave up 2 bases and J gave up 4 bases, with 11 bases separating them. The germline V gene encodes CDR1 MNHNS and CDR2 SASEGT. CDR3 length: 14 residues. The DNA for the CDR3 is TGTGCCAGCAGTGAATTGTGGGGGACCACTGAAGCTTTCTTT. Translating gives CASSELWGTTEAFF.

As regards this clone: This clone may be a read error of a much larger clone one base away. V gene TRBV10-3 combines with J gene TRBJ2-7, with 8 bases lining up with TRBD1. V gave up 7 bases and J gave up 4 bases; unmatched junction bases: 6. CDR1 and CDR2 from the germline V gene are ENHRY and SYGVKD. CDR3 length: 13 amino acids. In DNA, the CDR3 is TGTGCCATCAATTTTGACAGGGGATACGAGCAGTACTTC. Amino acids: CAINFDRGYEQYF.

The chain combines TRBV27 with TRBJ1-1; D is possibly TRBD1 (6 bases). Germline V CDR1 and CDR2: MNHEY, SMNVEV (reference sequence). The CDR3 is made up of 13 amino acids. Trimming removed 1 base from V and 11 bases from J, with 14 bases in between. The CDR3 DNA reads as TGTGCCAGCAGTTTATACTCACAGGGTCGGGCTTTCTTT. Encoded protein: CASSLYSQGRAFF.

This clone appeared many times. The chain recombines TRBV5-4 with TRBJ1-1; D uncertain. V was trimmed by 4 bases and J by 0 bases, leaving 7 bases between them. The CDR3 runs 13 residues. Germline assignment: CDR1 SGHNT and CDR2 YYREEE (reference sequence). CDR3 DNA: TGTGCCAGCAGCCCTCTTTTGAACACTGAAGCTTTCTTT. This codes for CASSPLLNTEAFF. Drawing the rest from reference TRBV5-4 and TRBJ1-1, the complete variable domain is ETGVTQSPTHLIKTRGQQVTLRCSSQSGHNTVSWYQQALGQGPQFIFQYYREEENGRGNFPPRFSGLQFPNYSSELNVNALELDDSALYLCASSPLLNTEAFFGQGTRLTVV.

This clone was seen a handful of times. The chain links TRBV3-1 (or the pseudogene TRBV3-2) to TRBJ2-5; 13 bases agree with TRBD2. The CDR3 spans 16 residues. Germline-derived CDR1 and CDR2 are LGHDT and YNNKEL (reference sequence). V was clipped by 4 bases and J by 2 bases; unmatched bases: 4. CDR3 in DNA: TGTGCCAGCAGCCCGGGACTAGCGGGGAGTCAAGAGACCCAGTACTTC. It translates to CASSPGLAGSQETQYF.

The chain links TRBV6-4 to TRBJ2-2; TRBD2 matches 11 bases. Germline values: CDR1 MRHNA, CDR2 SNTAGT. The V segment lost 0 bases and the J segment 4 bases; nucleotides outside the gene matches: 1. The CDR3 covers 16 residues. The CDR3 sequence: CASSDSSGGATGELFF. The CDR3 DNA sequence: TGTGCCAGCAGTGACTCTAGCGGGGGGGCCACCGGGGAGCTGTTTTTT.